This TCR beta chain was sequenced during a study of blood T cell repertoires in COVID-19. Study summary: Whether acute or convalescent, the COVID-19 samples came from the United States, Italy and Spain. Sources were T cells, B-cell-depleted T cells, or PBMCs; the material itself was cDNA or gDNA.

V shed 5 bases, J shed 0 bases, and the junction held 2 bases outside the gene matches. The CDR3 is made up of 13 amino acids. Germline CDR1 is SQVTM and CDR2 is ANQGSEA. Original processing methods: Using reference gene primer amplification, nucleated cell counts were estimated. TCRdb's copy holds only in-frame clones and misses some; the assay was immunoSEQ multiplex PCR. Clone size and V and J calls were adopted from that table, with D and trimming inferred from the DNA. The top ten clones hold about 2.2% of a sample with hundreds of thousands of clones, approximately 83% of them seen once. The sample taken for sequencing was peripheral blood. The sequence came from a woman aged 25 to 45 who had recovered from COVID-19. The chain carries TRBV29-1 and TRBJ2-3; 7 nucleotides align to TRBD2. The CDR3 DNA sequence: TGCAGCGTTTTCGGGGGGAGCACAGATACGCAGTATTTT. This gives the protein CSVFGGSTDTQYF.